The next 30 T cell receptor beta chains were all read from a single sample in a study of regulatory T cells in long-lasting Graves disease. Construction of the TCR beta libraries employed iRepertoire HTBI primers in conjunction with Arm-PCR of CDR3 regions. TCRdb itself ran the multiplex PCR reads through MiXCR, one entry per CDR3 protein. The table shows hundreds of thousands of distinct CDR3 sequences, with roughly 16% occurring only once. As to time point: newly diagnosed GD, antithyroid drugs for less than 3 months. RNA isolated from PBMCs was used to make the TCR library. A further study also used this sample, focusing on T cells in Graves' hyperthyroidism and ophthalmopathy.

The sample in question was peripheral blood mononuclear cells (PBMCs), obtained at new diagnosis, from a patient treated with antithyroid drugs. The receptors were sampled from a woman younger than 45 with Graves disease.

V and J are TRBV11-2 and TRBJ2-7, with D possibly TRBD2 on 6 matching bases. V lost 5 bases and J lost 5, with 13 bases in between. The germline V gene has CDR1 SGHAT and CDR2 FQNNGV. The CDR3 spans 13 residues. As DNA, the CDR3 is TGTGCCAGCAGCCAGACGGACTACCACGAGCAGTACTTC. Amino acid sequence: CASSQTDYHEQYF.

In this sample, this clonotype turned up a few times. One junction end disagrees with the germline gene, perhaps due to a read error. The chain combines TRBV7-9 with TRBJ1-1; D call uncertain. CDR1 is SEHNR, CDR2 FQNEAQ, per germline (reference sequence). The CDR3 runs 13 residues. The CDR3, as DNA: TGTGCCCGCAGCTTGGCTTGGGGAAATGGAGCTTTCTTT. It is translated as CARSLAWGNGAFF.

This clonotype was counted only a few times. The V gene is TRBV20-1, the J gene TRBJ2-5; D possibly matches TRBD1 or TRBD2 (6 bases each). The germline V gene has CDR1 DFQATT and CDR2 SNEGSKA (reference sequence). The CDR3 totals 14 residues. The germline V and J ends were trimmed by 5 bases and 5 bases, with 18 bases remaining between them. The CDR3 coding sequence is TGCAGTGCTGGAGGGACACTTAAAAGGGAGACCCAGTACTTC. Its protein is CSAGGTLKRETQYF.

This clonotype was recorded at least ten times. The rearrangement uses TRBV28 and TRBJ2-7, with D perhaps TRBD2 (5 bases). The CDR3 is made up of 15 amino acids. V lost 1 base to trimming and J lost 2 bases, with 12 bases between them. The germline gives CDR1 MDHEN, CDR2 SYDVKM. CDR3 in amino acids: CASSLYRGSPYEQYF. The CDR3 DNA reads TGTGCCAGCAGTTTATATAGAGGGAGTCCCTACGAGCAGTACTTC.

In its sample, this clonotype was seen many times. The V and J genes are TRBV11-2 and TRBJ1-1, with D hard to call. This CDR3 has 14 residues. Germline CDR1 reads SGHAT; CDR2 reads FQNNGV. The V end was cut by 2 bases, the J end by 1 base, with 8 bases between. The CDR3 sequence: CASSLRLSNTEAFF. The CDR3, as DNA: TGTGCCAGCAGCTTACGTTTGTCGAACACTGAAGCTTTCTTT.

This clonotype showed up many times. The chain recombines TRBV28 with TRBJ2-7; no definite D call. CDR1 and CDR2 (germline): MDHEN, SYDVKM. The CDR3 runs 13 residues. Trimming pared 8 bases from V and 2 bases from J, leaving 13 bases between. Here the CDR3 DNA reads TGTGCCAGCCATAGTCTACTACCCTACGAGCAGTACTTC. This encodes CASHSLLPYEQYF.

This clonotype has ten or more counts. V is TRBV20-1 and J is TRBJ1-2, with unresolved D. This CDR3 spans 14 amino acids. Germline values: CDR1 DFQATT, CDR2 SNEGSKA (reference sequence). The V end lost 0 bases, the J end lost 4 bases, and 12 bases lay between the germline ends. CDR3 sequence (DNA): TGCAGTGCTAGAGATCCGAACAGATCCTATGGCTACACCTTC. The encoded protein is CSARDPNRSYGYTF.

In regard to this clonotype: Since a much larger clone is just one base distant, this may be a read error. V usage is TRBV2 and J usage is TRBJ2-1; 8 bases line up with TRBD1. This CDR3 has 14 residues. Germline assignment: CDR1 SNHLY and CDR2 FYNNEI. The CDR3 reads CASRDRVVSNGQFF. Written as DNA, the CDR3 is TGTGCCAGCAGGGACAGGGTCGTATCCAATGGGCAGTTCTTC.

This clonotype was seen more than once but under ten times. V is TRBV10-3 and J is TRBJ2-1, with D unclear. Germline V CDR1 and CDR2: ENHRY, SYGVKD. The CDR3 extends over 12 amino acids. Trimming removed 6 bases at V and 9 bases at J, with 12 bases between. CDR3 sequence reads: CAISGTKSEQFF. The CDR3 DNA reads TGTGCCATCAGCGGCACCAAAAGTGAGCAGTTCTTC.

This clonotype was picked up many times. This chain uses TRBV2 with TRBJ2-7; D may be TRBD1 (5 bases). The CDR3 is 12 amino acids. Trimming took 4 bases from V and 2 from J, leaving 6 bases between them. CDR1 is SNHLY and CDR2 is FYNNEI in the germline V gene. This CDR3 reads CASSVGAYEQYF. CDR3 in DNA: TGTGCCAGCAGTGTAGGGGCCTACGAGCAGTACTTC.

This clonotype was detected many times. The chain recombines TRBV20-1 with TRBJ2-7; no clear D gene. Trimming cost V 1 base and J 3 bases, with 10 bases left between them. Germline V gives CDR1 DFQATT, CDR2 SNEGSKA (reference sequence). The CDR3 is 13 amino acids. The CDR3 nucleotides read TGCAGTGCTAGAGGATCGAAAGACTACGAGCAGTACTTC. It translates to CSARGSKDYEQYF.

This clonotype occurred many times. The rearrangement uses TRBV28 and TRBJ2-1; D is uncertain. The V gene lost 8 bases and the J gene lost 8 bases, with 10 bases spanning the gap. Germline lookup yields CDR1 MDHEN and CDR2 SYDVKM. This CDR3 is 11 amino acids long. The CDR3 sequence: CASVFLHEQFF. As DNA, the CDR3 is TGTGCCAGCGTATTCTTACATGAGCAGTTCTTC.

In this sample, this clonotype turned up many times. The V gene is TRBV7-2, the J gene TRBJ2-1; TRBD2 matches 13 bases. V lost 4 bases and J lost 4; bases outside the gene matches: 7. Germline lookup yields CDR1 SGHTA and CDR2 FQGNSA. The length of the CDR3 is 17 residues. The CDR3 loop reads CASSSRGTSGMYNEQFF. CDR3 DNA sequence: TGTGCCAGCAGCTCCCGGGGGACTAGCGGGATGTACAATGAGCAGTTCTTC. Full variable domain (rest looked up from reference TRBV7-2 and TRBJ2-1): GAGVSQSPSNKVTEKGKDVELRCDPISGHTALYWYRQSLGQGLEFLIYFQGNSAPDKSGLPSDRFSAERTGGSVSTLTIQRTQQEDSAVYLCASSSRGTSGMYNEQFFGPGTRLTVL.

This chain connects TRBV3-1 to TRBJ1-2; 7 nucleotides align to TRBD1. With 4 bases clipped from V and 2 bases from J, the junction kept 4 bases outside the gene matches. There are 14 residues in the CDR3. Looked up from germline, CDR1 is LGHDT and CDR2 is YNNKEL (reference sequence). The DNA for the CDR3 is TGTGCCAGCAGCCGCCAACAGGGGAACTATGGCTACACCTTC. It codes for CASSRQQGNYGYTF.

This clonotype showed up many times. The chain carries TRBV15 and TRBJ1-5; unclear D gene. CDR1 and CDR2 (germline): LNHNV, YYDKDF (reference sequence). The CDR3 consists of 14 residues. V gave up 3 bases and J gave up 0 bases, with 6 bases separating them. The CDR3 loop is CATSRDRSNQPQHF. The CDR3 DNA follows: TGTGCCACCAGCAGGGACCGTAGCAATCAGCCCCAGCATTTT.

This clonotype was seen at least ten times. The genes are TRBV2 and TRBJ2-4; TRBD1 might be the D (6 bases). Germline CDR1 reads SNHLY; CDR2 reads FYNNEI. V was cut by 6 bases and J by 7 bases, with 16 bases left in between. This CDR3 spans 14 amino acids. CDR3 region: CASRPTPGVNIQYF. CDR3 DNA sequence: TGTGCCAGCAGACCTACCCCAGGGGTGAACATTCAGTACTTC.

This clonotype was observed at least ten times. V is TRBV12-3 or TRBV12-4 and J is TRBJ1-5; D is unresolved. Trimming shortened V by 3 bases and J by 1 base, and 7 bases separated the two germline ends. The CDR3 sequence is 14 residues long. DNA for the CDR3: TGTGCCAGCAGTTTTTTTAAGAGCAATCAGCCCCAGCATTTT. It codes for CASSFFKSNQPQHF.

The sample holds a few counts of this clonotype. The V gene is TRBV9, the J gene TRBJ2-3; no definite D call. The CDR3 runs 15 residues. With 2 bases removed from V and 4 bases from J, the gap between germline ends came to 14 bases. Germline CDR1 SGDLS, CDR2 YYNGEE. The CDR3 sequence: CASSVSTYQSDTQYF. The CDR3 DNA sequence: TGTGCCAGCAGCGTTTCGACCTACCAATCAGATACGCAGTATTTT.

CDR3 region: CASKNGRGGYNSPLHF. In DNA form, the CDR3 reads TGTGCCAGTAAGAACGGGCGAGGAGGGTATAATTCACCCCTCCACTTT. The rearrangement joins TRBV19 to TRBJ1-6, with D hard to call. Trimming removed 7 bases from V and 4 bases from J, with 17 bases in between. The CDR3 sequence is 16 residues long. Germline V gene lookup returns CDR1 LNHDA and CDR2 SQIVND (reference sequence).

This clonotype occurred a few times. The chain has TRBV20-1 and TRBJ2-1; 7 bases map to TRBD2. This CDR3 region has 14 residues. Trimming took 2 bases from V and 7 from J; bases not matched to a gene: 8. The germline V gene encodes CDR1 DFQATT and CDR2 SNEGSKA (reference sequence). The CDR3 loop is CSARSGLEVNEQFF. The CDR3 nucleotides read TGCAGTGCTAGAAGCGGACTAGAAGTAAATGAGCAGTTCTTC.

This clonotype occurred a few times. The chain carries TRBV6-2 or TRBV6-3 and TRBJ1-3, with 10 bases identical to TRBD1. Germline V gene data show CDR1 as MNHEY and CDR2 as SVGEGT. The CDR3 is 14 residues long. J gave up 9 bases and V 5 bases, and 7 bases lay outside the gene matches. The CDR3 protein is CASSDPGQGSTIYF. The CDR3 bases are TGTGCCAGCAGTGACCCGGGACAGGGGAGCACCATATATTTT.

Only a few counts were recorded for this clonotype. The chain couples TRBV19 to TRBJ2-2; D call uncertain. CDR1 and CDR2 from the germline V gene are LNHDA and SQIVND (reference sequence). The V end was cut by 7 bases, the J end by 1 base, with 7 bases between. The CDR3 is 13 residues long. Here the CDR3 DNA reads TGTGCCAGTAAGGCACGGAACACCGGGGAGCTGTTTTTT. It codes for CASKARNTGELFF.

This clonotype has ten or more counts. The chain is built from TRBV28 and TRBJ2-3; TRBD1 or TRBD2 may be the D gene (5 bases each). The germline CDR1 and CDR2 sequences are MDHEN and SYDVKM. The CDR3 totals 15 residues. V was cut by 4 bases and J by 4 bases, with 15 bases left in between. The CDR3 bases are TGTGCCAGCAGTTCCGGGACCGGAGGCGCAGATACGCAGTATTTT. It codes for CASSSGTGGADTQYF.

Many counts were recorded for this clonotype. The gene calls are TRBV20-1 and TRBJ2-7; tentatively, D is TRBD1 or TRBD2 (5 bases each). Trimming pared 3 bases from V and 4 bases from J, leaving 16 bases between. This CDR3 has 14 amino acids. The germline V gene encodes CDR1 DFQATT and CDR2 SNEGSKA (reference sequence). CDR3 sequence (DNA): TGCAGTGCTAGTCGGCCGATGGGGGAGTACGAGCAGTACTTC. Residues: CSASRPMGEYEQYF.

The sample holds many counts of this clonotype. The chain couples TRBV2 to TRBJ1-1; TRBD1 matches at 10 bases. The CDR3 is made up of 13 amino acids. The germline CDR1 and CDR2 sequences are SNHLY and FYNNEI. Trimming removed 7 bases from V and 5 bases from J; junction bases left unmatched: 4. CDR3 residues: CASNGQGGTEAFF. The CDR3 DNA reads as TGTGCCAGCAATGGACAGGGGGGGACTGAAGCTTTCTTT.

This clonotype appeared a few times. The CDR3 DNA reads TGTGCCAGCAGAGAAATGTCAGGGGCCCATGGCTACACCTTC. Its protein is CASREMSGAHGYTF. The rearrangement links TRBV7-9 to TRBJ1-2, with a tentative D call TRBD1 (6 bases). Trimming pared 6 bases from V and 6 bases from J, leaving 17 bases between. Germline V gene data show CDR1 as SEHNR and CDR2 as FQNEAQ (reference sequence). The CDR3 is 14 residues long.

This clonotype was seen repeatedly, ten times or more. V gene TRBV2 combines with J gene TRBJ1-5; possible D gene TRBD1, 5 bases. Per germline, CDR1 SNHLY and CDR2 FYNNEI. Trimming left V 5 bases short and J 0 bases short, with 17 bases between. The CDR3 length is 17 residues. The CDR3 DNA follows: TGTGCCAGCAGTAGGCAGGGAGGGCGGTATAGCAATCAGCCCCAGCATTTT. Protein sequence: CASSRQGGRYSNQPQHF.

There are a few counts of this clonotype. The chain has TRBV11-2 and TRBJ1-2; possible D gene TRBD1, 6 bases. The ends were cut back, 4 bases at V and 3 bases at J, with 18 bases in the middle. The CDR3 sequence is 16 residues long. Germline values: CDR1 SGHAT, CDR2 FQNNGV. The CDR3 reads CASSSGTGKGHYGYTF. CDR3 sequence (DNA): TGTGCCAGCAGCTCCGGTACAGGGAAGGGACACTATGGCTACACCTTC.

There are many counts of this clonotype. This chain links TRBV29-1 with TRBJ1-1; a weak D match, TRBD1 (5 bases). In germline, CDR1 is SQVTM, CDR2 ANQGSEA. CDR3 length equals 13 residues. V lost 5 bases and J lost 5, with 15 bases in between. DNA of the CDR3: TGCAGCGTTAGTTCCTTGGGGCTGACTGAAGCTTTCTTT. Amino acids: CSVSSLGLTEAFF.

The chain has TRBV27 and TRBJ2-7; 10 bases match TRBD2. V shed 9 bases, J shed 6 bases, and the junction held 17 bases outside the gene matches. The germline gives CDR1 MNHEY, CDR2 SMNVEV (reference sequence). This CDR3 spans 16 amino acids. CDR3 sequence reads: CARTAVGTSVPGEQYF. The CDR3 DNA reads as TGTGCCAGAACTGCAGTTGGGACTAGCGTGCCTGGCGAGCAGTACTTC.